The 9 T cell receptor beta chains below all came from one sample that was sequenced in a study of cytomegalovirus exposure and HLA in healthy donors. The method was immunoSEQ multiplex PCR; TCRdb's version includes in-frame clones alone and lacks a portion of them. The sample carries approximately 110,000 clones, 88% recorded once. The specimen sequenced was PBMCs. These TCRs come from a woman between 18 and 29 years old in good health and CMV-seronegative.

The rearrangement joins TRBV4-2 to TRBJ1-2; D may be TRBD1 (5 bases). CDR1 is LGHNA and CDR2 is YNFKEQ in the germline V gene. This CDR3 has 14 amino acids. Trimming shortened V by 1 base and J by 5 bases, and 11 bases separated the two germline ends. The CDR3 region is CASSQGSRVYGYTF. The CDR3 bases are TGTGCCAGCAGCCAAGGCAGCAGGGTATATGGCTACACCTTC.

The chain links TRBV28 to TRBJ2-1, with 7 bases fitting TRBD2. V lost 3 bases and J lost 10; bases outside the gene matches: 9. The germline V gene encodes CDR1 MDHEN and CDR2 SYDVKM. The CDR3 consists of 14 residues. In nucleotides, the CDR3 is TGTGCCAGCAGTTTGCCTCTTGGCGGGAGAGAGCAGTTCTTC. Its protein product is CASSLPLGGREQFF.

This clone was seen only once. The genes are TRBV11-1 and TRBJ2-7; 12 bases align to TRBD1. J lost 3 bases, V lost 2 bases, and 5 bases had no gene match. The length of the CDR3 is 16 residues. Germline V gives CDR1 SGHAT, CDR2 FQDESV (reference sequence). CDR3 bases: TGTGCCAGCAGCTTACTCGGGACAGGGGGCTTCTACGAGCAGTACTTC. Amino acids: CASSLLGTGGFYEQYF. The variable domain in full, with the rest retrieved from reference TRBV11-1 and TRBJ2-7, is EAEVAQSPRYKITEKSQAVAFWCDPISGHATLYWYRQILGQGPELLVQFQDESVVDDSQLPKDRFSAERLKGVDSTLKIQPAELGDSAMYLCASSLLGTGGFYEQYFGPGTRLTVT.

The genes are TRBV5-1 and TRBJ2-7, with 10 bases fitting TRBD1. Germline values: CDR1 SGHRS, CDR2 YFSETQ. V lost 4 bases, J lost 3 bases, and 4 bases stayed unmatched. The CDR3 length is 14 residues. In nucleotides, the CDR3 is TGCGCCAGCAGCCAAGGACAGGGGGGCTACGAGCAGTACTTC. Protein: CASSQGQGGYEQYF. Full variable domain (outside the CDR3, taken from reference TRBV5-1 and TRBJ2-7): KAGVTQTPRYLIKTRGQQVTLSCSPISGHRSVSWYQQTPGQGLQFLFEYFSETQRNKGNFPGRFSGRQFSNSRSEMNVSTLELGDSALYLCASSQGQGGYEQYFGPGTRLTVT.

The chain carries TRBV19 and TRBJ1-3; no definite D call. This CDR3 has 16 amino acids. CDR1 and CDR2 from the germline V gene are LNHDA and SQIVND (reference sequence). V shed 10 bases and J shed 0 bases, with 19 bases lying between them. CDR3 residues: CATNQGPGSSGNTIYF. Written as DNA, the CDR3 is TGTGCCACCAACCAAGGGCCTGGGAGCTCTGGAAACACCATATATTTT.

The chain has TRBV7-8 and TRBJ1-2, with 12 bases that match TRBD1. With 6 bases clipped from V and 0 bases from J, the junction kept 11 bases outside the gene matches. Germline V gene sequence: CDR1 SGHVS, CDR2 FQNEAQ. The CDR3 consists of 18 residues. The CDR3 reads CASRGTGGGRITNYGYTF. In nucleotides, the CDR3 is TGTGCCAGCAGGGGGACAGGGGGCGGACGAATTACTAACTATGGCTACACCTTC.

The J gene is TRBJ2-2, the V gene TRBV27; TRBD1 agrees at 9 bases. Germline trimming cut 7 bases from V and 0 bases from J; bases unmatched to any gene: 15. This CDR3 has 19 amino acids. CDR1 and CDR2 (germline): MNHEY, SMNVEV (reference sequence). The CDR3 nucleotides are TGTGCCAGCACCCTAGTAGGGACAGGGTCACTTCCGAACACCGGGGAGCTGTTTTTT. As protein: CASTLVGTGSLPNTGELFF.

This sequence joins TRBV9 and TRBJ2-1, with 9 bases lining up with TRBD2. CDR1 is SGDLS, CDR2 YYNGEE, per germline. V shed 0 bases, J shed 7 bases, and the junction held 5 bases outside the gene matches. The CDR3 is 15 residues long. In nucleotides, the CDR3 is TGTGCCAGCAGCGTAGCAGGCGGGGGGGCAAATGAGCAGTTCTTC. Amino acid sequence: CASSVAGGGANEQFF. Drawing the rest from reference TRBV9 and TRBJ2-1, the complete variable domain is DSGVTQTPKHLITATGQRVTLRCSPRSGDLSVYWYQQSLDQGLQFLIQYYNGEERAKGNILERFSAQQFPDLHSELNLSSLELGDSALYFCASSVAGGGANEQFFGPGTRLTVL.

This clone was observed a single time. The genes are TRBV28 and TRBJ2-7; maybe TRBD2 (6 bases). Per the germline V gene, CDR1 is MDHEN and CDR2 is SYDVKM. CDR3 length equals 15 residues. V dropped 7 bases and J dropped 4 bases, with 20 bases sitting between them. The CDR3 here is CASNKPASAVYEQYF. For the CDR3, the DNA is TGTGCCAGCAATAAACCGGCTAGCGCAGTTTACGAGCAGTACTTC. The variable domain in full, completed from reference TRBV28 and TRBJ2-7, reads DVKVTQSSRYLVKRTGEKVFLECVQDMDHENMFWYRQDPGLGLRLIYFSYDVKMKEKGDIPEGYSVSREKKERFSLILESASTNQTSMYLCASNKPASAVYEQYFGPGTRLTVT.